These 26 T cell receptor beta chains came from one sample sequenced in a study of STAT3 mutations in large granular lymphocyte leukemia. The assay was immunoSEQ multiplex PCR, and TCRdb's table has in-frame clones only and misses some. The top ten clones hold roughly four fifths of a sample with around 2,400 clones, about 53% of them seen once. Their specific antigens are unknown. Notes on the study in general: Every T-LGLL patient had at least one immunodominant TCRbeta clonotype.

What was sequenced was peripheral blood mononuclear cells. The receptor source for this set is a man aged 55 to 70 with T-cell large granular lymphocyte leukemia. Some clones in this sample may be carry-over from other donors' samples.

This clone turned up a few times. The gene calls are TRBV28 and TRBJ2-5; no definite D call. CDR1 MDHEN and CDR2 SYDVKM come from the germline V gene. This CDR3 region has 11 residues. The V end was cut by 7 bases, the J end by 5 bases, with 8 bases between. CDR3 in DNA: TGTGCCAGCATTTACTCTGAGACCCAGTACTTC. Translated, it gives CASIYSETQYF. Looking up the rest from reference TRBV28 and TRBJ2-5 gives the full variable domain: DVKVTQSSRYLVKRTGEKVFLECVQDMDHENMFWYRQDPGLGLRLIYFSYDVKMKEKGDIPEGYSVSREKKERFSLILESASTNQTSMYLCASIYSETQYFGPGTRLLVL.

Only one count was recorded for this clone. The chain joins TRBV5-1 to TRBJ2-3; D not certain. V shed 4 bases and J shed 5 bases, with 8 bases lying between them. This CDR3 contains 12 residues. CDR1 and CDR2 from the germline V gene are SGHRS and YFSETQ. The CDR3 here is CASSIAGDTQYF. CDR3 nucleotide sequence: TGCGCCAGCAGCATCGCAGGAGATACGCAGTATTTT.

This clone was found a few times. The V and J genes are TRBV6-5 and TRBJ1-1; D not resolved. Trimming removed 2 bases from V and 11 bases from J, with 9 bases in between. CDR3 length: 11 residues. Germline V CDR1 and CDR2: MNHEY, SVGAGI. The CDR3 DNA sequence: TGTGCCAGCAGTTACATTGGTCGGGCTTTCTTT. This gives the protein CASSYIGRAFF.

In its sample, this clone was seen a few times. The chain carries TRBV5-1 and TRBJ1-5; D possibly corresponds to TRBD1 (6 bases). Looked up from germline, CDR1 is SGHRS and CDR2 is YFSETQ. The CDR3 has 14 residues. Trimming took off 3 bases at V and 5 bases at J, with 12 bases between the two ends. CDR3 protein: CASSSGQMDQPQHF. Here the CDR3 DNA reads TGCGCCAGCAGCTCTGGACAGATGGATCAGCCCCAGCATTTT.

This clone was seen a handful of times. The chain employs TRBV4-1 and TRBJ1-5, with no clear D. Trimming left V 0 bases short and J 5 bases short, with 8 bases between. CDR1 is MGHRA and CDR2 is YSYEKL in the germline V gene. This CDR3 region has 14 residues. The CDR3 sequence: CASSQEVRDQPQHF. The CDR3, as DNA: TGCGCCAGCAGCCAAGAGGTCCGCGATCAGCCCCAGCATTTT.

This clone was counted between two and nine times. The chain uses TRBV25-1 and TRBJ2-3; D not certain. The CDR3 runs 12 residues. V was trimmed by 3 bases and J by 1 base, leaving 2 bases between them. In germline, CDR1 is MGHDK, CDR2 SYGVNS. In DNA form, the CDR3 reads TGTGCCAGCAGTGATCGCACAGATACGCAGTATTTT. Its protein is CASSDRTDTQYF. The whole variable domain, filled in from reference TRBV25-1 and TRBJ2-3, reads EADIYQTPRYLVIGTGKKITLECSQTMGHDKMYWYQQDPGMELHLIHYSYGVNSTEKGDLSSESTVSRIRTEHFPLTLESARPSHTSQYLCASSDRTDTQYFGPGTRLTVL.

The gene calls are TRBV7-9 and TRBJ1-6, with D uncertain. There are 14 residues in the CDR3. Germline lookup yields CDR1 SEHNR and CDR2 FQNEAQ (reference sequence). Trimming took 7 bases from V and 10 from J, leaving 17 bases between them. The CDR3 bases are TGTGCCAGCACAGTGGAAGAGGGCAGCTCACCCCTCCACTTT. Amino acids: CASTVEEGSSPLHF.

The V call is TRBV28, the J call TRBJ1-5; 7 nucleotides match TRBD1. The CDR3 is 14 amino acids. CDR1 is MDHEN, CDR2 SYDVKM, per germline. V lost 8 bases, J lost 3 bases, and 7 bases stayed unmatched. The CDR3 loop is CASGAGGTNQPQHF. The CDR3 DNA follows: TGTGCCAGCGGGGCAGGGGGGACCAATCAGCCCCAGCATTTT.

The CDR3 region has the DNA TGTGCCAGCAGCTTAGGAGCAGACGAGCAGTACTTC. This sequence encodes CASSLGADEQYF. V usage is TRBV7-2 and J usage is TRBJ2-7; D is unresolved. CDR1 and CDR2 from the germline V gene are SGHTA and FQGNSA. The V and J ends lost 1 base and 5 bases respectively, with 6 bases between them. The CDR3 extends over 12 amino acids.

The V and J genes are TRBV6-6 and TRBJ2-3, with unresolved D. The CDR3 contains 12 residues. V shed 0 bases and J shed 4 bases, with 2 bases lying between them. The germline V gene encodes CDR1 MNHNY and CDR2 SVGAGI (reference sequence). The CDR3 coding sequence is TGTGCCAGCAGTTACTCCCCAGATACGCAGTATTTT. This sequence encodes CASSYSPDTQYF.

The genes are TRBV7-9 and TRBJ2-7; 8 positions match TRBD1. The CDR3 has 14 amino acids. Germline CDR1 and CDR2: SEHNR and FQNEAQ (reference sequence). The V gene end was trimmed by 6 bases and the J gene end by 2 bases; junction bases not matched to a gene: 6. CDR3 protein: CASRGQDGAYEQYF. The DNA of the CDR3 is TGTGCCAGCAGGGGACAGGATGGGGCCTACGAGCAGTACTTC.

This CDR3 is CASKKGENTEAFF. In DNA, the CDR3 is TGCGCCAGCAAAAAGGGAGAGAACACTGAAGCTTTCTTT. V is TRBV5-1 and J is TRBJ1-1; D is unresolved. This CDR3 contains 13 residues. CDR1 is SGHRS, CDR2 YFSETQ, per germline. The V and J ends lost 6 bases and 1 base respectively, with 10 bases between them.

The chain combines TRBV4-1 with TRBJ2-3; D gene ambiguous. The CDR3 contains 15 residues. Germline assignment: CDR1 MGHRA and CDR2 YSYEKL. V was clipped by 0 bases and J by 5 bases, with 12 bases between them. This CDR3 is CASSQDQAGLDTQYF. CDR3 in DNA: TGCGCCAGCAGCCAAGATCAGGCAGGTCTAGATACGCAGTATTTT.

This rearrangement joins TRBV28 to TRBJ1-1; TRBD1 agrees at 11 bases. Trimming at V came to 3 bases and at J to 7 bases, leaving 4 bases not matched to a gene. The CDR3 spans 14 residues. Germline CDR1 reads MDHEN; CDR2 reads SYDVKM. The CDR3 loop reads CASSFWTGGIEAFF. Written as DNA, the CDR3 is TGTGCCAGCAGTTTCTGGACAGGGGGCATTGAAGCTTTCTTT.

This sequence joins TRBV6-5 and TRBJ1-6; D is unresolved. The germline V gene has CDR1 MNHEY and CDR2 SVGAGI. There are 13 residues in the CDR3. Trimming cost V 4 bases and J 9 bases, with 10 bases left between them. In DNA, the CDR3 is TGTGCCAGCAGTTCCTACGTTGGTTCACCCCTCCACTTT. As protein: CASSSYVGSPLHF.

This chain links TRBV6-5 with TRBJ2-7; the D gene could be TRBD1 or TRBD2 (5 bases each). Germline V gives CDR1 MNHEY, CDR2 SVGAGI. V lost 7 bases, J lost 0 bases, and 16 bases lay in between. This CDR3 has 15 residues. The CDR3, as DNA: TGTGCCAGCAACGACCCCTCCGGGACCTCCTACGAGCAGTACTTC. This translates into CASNDPSGTSYEQYF.

The chain uses TRBV29-1 and TRBJ1-1; 9 positions agree with TRBD1. The germline V gene has CDR1 SQVTM and CDR2 ANQGSEA. CDR3 size: 13 residues. V dropped 4 bases and J dropped 4; count of bases not matched to a gene: 4. The CDR3 reads CSVGTGVGTEAFF. CDR3 nucleotides: TGCAGCGTTGGGACAGGGGTGGGCACTGAAGCTTTCTTT.

The chain links TRBV5-1 to TRBJ1-1; D is unclear. The CDR3 extends over 14 amino acids. In germline, CDR1 is SGHRS, CDR2 YFSETQ. The ends were cut back, 0 bases at V and 1 base at J, with 7 bases in the middle. The CDR3 DNA is TGCGCCAGCAGCTTGGCTTTGGGGAACACTGAAGCTTTCTTT. Residues: CASSLALGNTEAFF.

V gene TRBV19 combines with J gene TRBJ1-1, with D unresolved. This CDR3 region has 13 residues. The V end lost 4 bases, the J end lost 1 base, and 7 bases lay between the germline ends. The germline V gene encodes CDR1 LNHDA and CDR2 SQIVND (reference sequence). The CDR3 loop is CASSTRGNTEAFF. CDR3 in DNA: TGTGCCAGTAGTACACGGGGGAACACTGAAGCTTTCTTT. The full variable domain, rest sourced from reference TRBV19 and TRBJ1-1, is DGGITQSPKYLFRKEGQNVTLSCEQNLNHDAMYWYRQDPGQGLRLIYYSQIVNDFQKGDIAEGYSVSREKKESFPLTVTSAQKNPTAFYLCASSTRGNTEAFFGQGTRLTVV.

This rearrangement joins TRBV7-9 to TRBJ2-1, with D uncertain. In germline, CDR1 is SEHNR, CDR2 FQNEAQ (reference sequence). V dropped 5 bases and J dropped 0 bases, with 11 bases sitting between them. This CDR3 is 15 amino acids long. DNA of the CDR3: TGTGCCAGCAGCCAAGACCTACTCTCCTACAATGAGCAGTTCTTC. Translated: CASSQDLLSYNEQFF.

This chain connects TRBV9 to TRBJ2-7, with D perhaps assigned TRBD1 or TRBD2 (5 bases each). The CDR3 loop spans 15 amino acids. Germline CDR1 and CDR2: SGDLS and YYNGEE. The ends were cut back, 3 bases at V and 2 bases at J, with 15 bases in the middle. CDR3 in amino acids: CASSAEGTATYEQYF. The CDR3 nucleotides are TGTGCCAGCAGCGCCGAAGGGACGGCTACCTACGAGCAGTACTTC. Variable domain in full (rest from reference TRBV9 and TRBJ2-7): DSGVTQTPKHLITATGQRVTLRCSPRSGDLSVYWYQQSLDQGLQFLIQYYNGEERAKGNILERFSAQQFPDLHSELNLSSLELGDSALYFCASSAEGTATYEQYFGPGTRLTVT.

The chain couples TRBV18 to TRBJ1-6, with D tentatively TRBD1 (5 bases). The CDR3 extends over 15 amino acids. The V gene's germline CDR1 is KGHSH and CDR2 LQKENI. Deletions cut 3 bases from V and 6 bases from J, with 12 bases between. The CDR3 bases are TGTGCCAGCTCACCCAGACAGCAACCTAATTCACCCCTCCACTTT. As protein: CASSPRQQPNSPLHF. Filled out from reference TRBV18 and TRBJ1-6, the complete variable domain reads NAGVMQNPRHLVRRRGQEARLRCSPMKGHSHVYWYRQLPEEGLKFMVYLQKENIIDESGMPKERFSAEFPKEGPSILRIQQVVRGDSAAYFCASSPRQQPNSPLHFGNGTRLTVT.

The chain carries TRBV10-3 and TRBJ1-6; TRBD1 matches 8 bases. The CDR3 length is 13 residues. Losses at the gene ends were 8 bases for V and 6 bases for J; bases not matched to a gene: 3. Germline CDR1 reads ENHRY; CDR2 reads SYGVKD. The CDR3 bases are TGTGCCATCCAGGGACAGGTTAATTCACCCCTCCACTTT. Amino acid sequence: CAIQGQVNSPLHF.

The V and J genes are TRBV5-1 and TRBJ2-7; 9 bases agree with TRBD1. Losses at the gene ends were 2 bases for V and 2 bases for J; bases not matched to a gene: 2. CDR1 SGHRS and CDR2 YFSETQ come from the germline V gene. The CDR3 loop spans 14 amino acids. The DNA for the CDR3 is TGCGCCAGCAGCTTTGACAGGGGGGCCTACGAGCAGTACTTC. As protein: CASSFDRGAYEQYF.

The V gene is TRBV9, the J gene TRBJ2-2; TRBD2 agrees at 7 bases. With V trimmed by 8 bases and J by 0 bases, 1 base remained unmatched. This CDR3 spans 13 amino acids. Germline V gene lookup returns CDR1 SGDLS and CDR2 YYNGEE. Here the CDR3 reads CASGGANTGELFF. The CDR3 nucleotides read TGTGCCAGTGGGGGGGCGAACACCGGGGAGCTGTTTTTT.

The chain links TRBV30 to TRBJ1-4, with D hard to call. V was trimmed by 3 bases and J by 0 bases, leaving 8 bases between them. The CDR3 is 14 residues long. Germline V gene sequence: CDR1 GTSNPN, CDR2 SVGIG (reference sequence). CDR3 region: CAWRGDATNEKLFF. CDR3 nucleotides: TGTGCCTGGAGGGGAGATGCAACTAATGAAAAACTGTTTTTT.